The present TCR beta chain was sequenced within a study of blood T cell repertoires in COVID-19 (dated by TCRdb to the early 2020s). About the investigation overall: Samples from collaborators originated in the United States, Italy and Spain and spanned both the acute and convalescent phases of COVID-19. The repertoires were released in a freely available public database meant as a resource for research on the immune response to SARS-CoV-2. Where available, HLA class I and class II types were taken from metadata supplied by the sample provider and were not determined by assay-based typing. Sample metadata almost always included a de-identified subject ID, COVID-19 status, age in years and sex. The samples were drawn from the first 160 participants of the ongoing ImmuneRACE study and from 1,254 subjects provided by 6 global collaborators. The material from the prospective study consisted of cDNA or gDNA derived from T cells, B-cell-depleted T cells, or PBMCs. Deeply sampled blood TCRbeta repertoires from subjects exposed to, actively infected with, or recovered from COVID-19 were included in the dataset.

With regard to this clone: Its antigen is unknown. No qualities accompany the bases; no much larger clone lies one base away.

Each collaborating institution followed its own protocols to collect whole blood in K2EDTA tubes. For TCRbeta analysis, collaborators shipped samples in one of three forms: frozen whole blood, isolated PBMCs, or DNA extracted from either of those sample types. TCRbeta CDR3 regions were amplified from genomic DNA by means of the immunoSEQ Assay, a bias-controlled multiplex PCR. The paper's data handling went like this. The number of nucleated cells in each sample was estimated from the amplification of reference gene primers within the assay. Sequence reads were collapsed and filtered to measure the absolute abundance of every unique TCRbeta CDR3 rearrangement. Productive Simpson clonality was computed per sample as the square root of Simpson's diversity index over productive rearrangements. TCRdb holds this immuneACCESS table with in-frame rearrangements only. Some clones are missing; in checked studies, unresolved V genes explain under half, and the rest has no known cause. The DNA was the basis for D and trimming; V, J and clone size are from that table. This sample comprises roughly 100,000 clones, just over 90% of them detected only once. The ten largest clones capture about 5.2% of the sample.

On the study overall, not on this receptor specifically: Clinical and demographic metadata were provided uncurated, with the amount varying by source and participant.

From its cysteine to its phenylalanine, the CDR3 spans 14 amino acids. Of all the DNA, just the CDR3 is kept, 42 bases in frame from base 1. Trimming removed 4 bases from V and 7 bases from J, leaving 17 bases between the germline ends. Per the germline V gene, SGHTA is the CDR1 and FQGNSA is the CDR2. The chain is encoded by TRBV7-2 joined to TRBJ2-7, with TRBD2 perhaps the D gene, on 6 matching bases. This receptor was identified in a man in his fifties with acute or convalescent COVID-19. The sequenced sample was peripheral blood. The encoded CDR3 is CASSSGLSRGEQYF. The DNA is TGTGCCAGCAGCTCGGGACTGTCCCGGGGGGAGCAGTACTTC.